This T cell receptor (beta chain) was profiled in a study of blood T cell repertoires in COVID-19. Here immunoSEQ multiplex PCR was the method, and the copy in TCRdb shows in-frame clones only, minus some. The data show 95,000 to 120,000 clones, 88% seen once. Sequencing was carried out using peripheral blood. This receptor was obtained from a human donor in a cohort sampled during active COVID-19.

For the CDR3, the DNA is TGTGCCAGCAGCTTCTTAGCGGGAGGAGGAGCAGAGACCCAGTACTTC. Translated, it gives CASSFLAGGGAETQYF. This chain uses TRBV3-1 (or the pseudogene TRBV3-2) with TRBJ2-5, with 10 nucleotides matching TRBD2. Losses at the gene ends were 5 bases for V and 4 bases for J; bases not matched to a gene: 10. This CDR3 spans 16 amino acids. Germline assignment: CDR1 LGHDT and CDR2 YNNKEL (reference sequence).